A selection of T cell receptor beta chains follows, all from one sample in a study of T cell responses to AZD1222 COVID-19 vaccine. Profiled with immunoSEQ multiplex PCR; TCRdb holds only in-frame clones, not every one. The sample yields about 140,000 clones, about 92% seen once. The starting material was peripheral blood, obtained on day 0 of AZD1222 vaccination. The receptors derive from an adult in good health. Each CDR3 is given with its conserved first and last residue. Fields, in order: V gene, clone size, J gene, D gene, CDR3 DNA, CDR3 protein. The D gene is left open where the match is weak. Clone size, where shown, is once, few, many, or a class for clones that have expanded.

>TRBV7-9|.|TRBJ1-5|.
TGTGCCAGCAGCTTAGCCAATCAGCCCCAGCATTTT
CASSLANQPQHF
>TRBV3-1/TRBV3-2|.|TRBJ1-3|.
TGTGCCAGCAGCCAAGCCTACCCCGGGAAGAGTGGAAACACCATATATTTT
CASSQAYPGKSGNTIYF
>TRBV5-1|.|TRBJ2-7|.
TGCGCCAGCAGCTTGGTGAGCGACGGGGAGCAGTACTTC
CASSLVSDGEQYF
>TRBV6-5|.|TRBJ1-4|.
TGTGCCAGCAGCCGAGACGGGGATAATGAAAAACTGTTTTTT
CASSRDGDNEKLFF
>TRBV7-2|.|TRBJ2-5|TRBD2
TGTGCCAGCACTCTACCGGGACTAGGTCAAGAGACCCAGTACTTC
CASTLPGLGQETQYF
>TRBV18|few|TRBJ2-7|.
TGTGCCAGCTCACCAAGTCCCGGTTACCCTAGGACATTTTTCGTCGAGCAGTACTTC
CASSPSPGYPRTFFVEQYF
>TRBV11-2|.|TRBJ1-4|.
TGTGCCAGCAGCTTAGGCTGGGCAGCGAACGATCAAAAACTGTTTTTT
CASSLGWAANDQKLFF
>TRBV5-1|.|TRBJ1-4|.
TGCGCCAGCAGCCGCGACCGGGGAAAGGAAAAACTGTTTTTT
CASSRDRGKEKLFF
>TRBV28|.|TRBJ1-2|.
TGTGCCAGCAGACTCATGGGACCCCCGGGTGGCTACACCTTC
CASRLMGPPGGYTF
>TRBV5-1|.|TRBJ2-7|.
TGCGCCAGCAGCCCCGGGACTGTGCCCTACGAGCAGTACTTC
CASSPGTVPYEQYF
>TRBV11-2|.|TRBJ1-1|.
TGTGCCAGCAGCTTATCGGGGGTTTCCCCTCCCACTGAAGCTTTCTTT
CASSLSGVSPPTEAFF
>TRBV19|.|TRBJ1-1|.
TGTGCCAGTATAAGCGGCGGGGGGTCCGCGGCTTTCTTT
CASISGGGSAAFF
>TRBV15|.|TRBJ1-2|.
TGTGCCACCAGCAGAGATCGGCTGGAAGCTAACTATGGCTACACCTTC
CATSRDRLEANYGYTF
>TRBV7-9|.|TRBJ1-6|.
TGTGCCAGCAGCCTTGGACAGAATAATTCACCCCTCCACTTT
CASSLGQNNSPLHF
>TRBV9|once|TRBJ2-7|.
TGTGCCAGCAAGATGGCGGATTCCTACGAGCAGTACTTC
CASKMADSYEQYF
>TRBV5-1|.|TRBJ2-7|.
TGCGCCAGCGGCCCGGGACGTTCAACCTACGAGCAGTACTTC
CASGPGRSTYEQYF
>TRBV7-3|.|TRBJ2-2|TRBD2
TGTGCCAGCAGCCCCGGGAGGGTGAGCGGGAGAATCACCGGGGAGCTGTTTTTT
CASSPGRVSGRITGELFF
>TRBV19|.|TRBJ1-3|.
TGTGCCAGTGGACAGAACTCTGGAAACACCATATATTTT
CASGQNSGNTIYF
>TRBV14|.|TRBJ2-2|TRBD2
TGTGCCAGCAGCCCACTAGCGGGAGAATTTACCGGGGAGCTGTTTTTT
CASSPLAGEFTGELFF
>TRBV9|.|TRBJ2-2|TRBD2
TGTGCCAGCAGTAAACTAGCGGGGGTCAACGGGGAGCTGTTTTTT
CASSKLAGVNGELFF
>TRBV3-1/TRBV3-2|.|TRBJ1-1|.
TGTGCCAGCAGCCGTAACGGGCCATATGGTGAAGCTTTCTTT
CASSRNGPYGEAFF
>TRBV5-6|.|TRBJ2-5|TRBD1
TGTGCCAGCAGCTCCGGGACAGGAGTAGAGACCCAGTACTTC
CASSSGTGVETQYF
>TRBV5-6|.|TRBJ1-2|.
TGTGCCAGCAGCTTAGGCAGGTCCACAATTATGAACTATGGCTACACCTTC
CASSLGRSTIMNYGYTF
>TRBV19|.|TRBJ2-6|.
TGTGCCAGTAGTCCGCCGATCTCTGGGGCCAACGTCCTGACTTTC
CASSPPISGANVLTF
>TRBV27|.|TRBJ2-7|.
TGTGCCAGCAGCCGGCCAGACTTCTACGAGCAGTACTTC
CASSRPDFYEQYF
>TRBV7-2|.|TRBJ2-3|TRBD2
TGTGCCAGCAGCCTGGGGTCGACTAGCGGGAGATCAGATACGCAGTATTTT
CASSLGSTSGRSDTQYF
>TRBV14|few|TRBJ1-6|.
TGTGCCAGCAGCCACCGGGACCCTCTTGAAGCCCTCCACTTT
CASSHRDPLEALHF
>TRBV7-9|.|TRBJ2-1|TRBD2
TGTGCCAGCAGCTTAGATGGTAGCGGGGGGTTCAATGAGCAGTTCTTC
CASSLDGSGGFNEQFF
>TRBV9|.|TRBJ2-3|TRBD1
TGTGCCAGTTCGGTCGGACAGGGGCCGGGAGATACGCAGTATTTT
CASSVGQGPGDTQYF
>TRBV20-1|once|TRBJ2-1|TRBD1
TGCAGTGCTAGTGGGCAGGGGGCCTACAATGAGCAGTTCTTC
CSASGQGAYNEQFF
>TRBV2|.|TRBJ1-5|TRBD1
TGTGCCAGCAGCGACAGGGTTTACGGTCAGCCCCAGCATTTT
CASSDRVYGQPQHF
>TRBV6-1|.|TRBJ1-5|.
TGTGCCAGCAGTGATCATACAGGGCGGGGCAATCAGCCCCAGCATTTT
CASSDHTGRGNQPQHF
>TRBV4-3|.|TRBJ1-4|.
TGCGCCAGCAGCCGCTCCCGTTCGGGATTTATTAATGAAAAACTGTTTTTT
CASSRSRSGFINEKLFF
>TRBV9|.|TRBJ1-1|.
TGTGCCAGCAGCGTAGCCGTAGCGGGGAAAAAGGATGAAGCTTTCTTT
CASSVAVAGKKDEAFF
>TRBV10-3|.|TRBJ1-1|TRBD1
TGTGCCATCAGCGAGAGGGGACAGGGGAACACTGAAGCTTTCTTT
CAISERGQGNTEAFF
>TRBV7-2|.|TRBJ2-3|.
TGTGCCAGCAGCCCGGTAGCCGGAGGCACAGATACGCAGTATTTT
CASSPVAGGTDTQYF
>TRBV12-3/TRBV12-4|.|TRBJ1-2|.
TGTGCCAGCAGTCCGACAGTAAACTATGGCTACACCTTC
CASSPTVNYGYTF
>TRBV5-6|once|TRBJ1-2|.
TGTGCCAGCAGCTTGTTGAGGAGCGGCTACACCTTC
CASSLLRSGYTF
>TRBV6-2/TRBV6-3|.|TRBJ2-5|.
TGTGCCAGCAGTTACCTACAGTTAGAGACCCAGTACTTC
CASSYLQLETQYF
>TRBV27|once|TRBJ1-1|.
TGTGCCAGCAGTCTGCAACTTCGCACTGAAGCTTTCTTT
CASSLQLRTEAFF
>TRBV4-1|once|TRBJ1-3|TRBD1
TGCGCCAGCAGCCAGGTTCTGCAGGGGGATAGAAACACCATATATTTT
CASSQVLQGDRNTIYF
>TRBV7-9|.|TRBJ2-5|.
TGTGCCAGCAGCTCAACCGGGACTGCCCCCGCTACGAAAGAGACCCAGTACTTC
CASSSTGTAPATKETQYF
>TRBV5-4|.|TRBJ2-1|.
TGTGCCAGCAGCTTGGACCCGGCAGCTAACAATGAGCAGTTCTTC
CASSLDPAANNEQFF